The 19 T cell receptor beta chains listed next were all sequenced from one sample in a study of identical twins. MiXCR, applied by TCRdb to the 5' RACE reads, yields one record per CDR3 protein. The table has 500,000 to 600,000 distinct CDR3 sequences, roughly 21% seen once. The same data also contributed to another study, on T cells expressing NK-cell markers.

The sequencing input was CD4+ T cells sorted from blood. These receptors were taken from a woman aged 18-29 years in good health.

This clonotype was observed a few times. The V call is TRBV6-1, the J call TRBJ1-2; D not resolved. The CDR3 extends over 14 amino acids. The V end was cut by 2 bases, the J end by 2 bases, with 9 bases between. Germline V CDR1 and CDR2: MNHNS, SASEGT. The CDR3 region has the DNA TGTGCCAGCAGTGAATCTGTCGGCAACTATGGCTACACCTTC. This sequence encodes CASSESVGNYGYTF.

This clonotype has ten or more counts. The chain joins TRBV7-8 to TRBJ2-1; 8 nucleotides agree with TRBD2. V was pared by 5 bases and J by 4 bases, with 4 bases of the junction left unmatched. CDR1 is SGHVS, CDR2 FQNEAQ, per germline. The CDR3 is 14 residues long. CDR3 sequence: CASSPLAGYNEQFF. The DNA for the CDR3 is TGTGCCAGCAGCCCCTTAGCGGGGTACAATGAGCAGTTCTTC.

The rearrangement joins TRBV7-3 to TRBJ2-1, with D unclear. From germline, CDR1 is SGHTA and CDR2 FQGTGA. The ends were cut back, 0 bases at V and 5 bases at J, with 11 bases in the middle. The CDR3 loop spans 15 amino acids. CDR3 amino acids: CASSLTAQSNNEQFF. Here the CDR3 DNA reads TGTGCCAGCAGCTTAACAGCCCAGTCTAACAATGAGCAGTTCTTC.

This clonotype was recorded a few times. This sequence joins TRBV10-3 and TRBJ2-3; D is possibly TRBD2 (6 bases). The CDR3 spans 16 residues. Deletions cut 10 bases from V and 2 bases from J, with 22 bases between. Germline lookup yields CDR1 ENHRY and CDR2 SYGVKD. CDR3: CASANPQAGITDTQYF. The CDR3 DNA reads TGTGCCAGTGCCAACCCCCAGGCGGGGATCACAGATACGCAGTATTTT.

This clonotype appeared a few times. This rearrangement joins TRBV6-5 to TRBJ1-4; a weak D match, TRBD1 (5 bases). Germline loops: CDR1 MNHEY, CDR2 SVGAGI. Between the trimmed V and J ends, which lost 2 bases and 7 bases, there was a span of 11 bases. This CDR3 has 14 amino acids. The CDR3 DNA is TGTGCCAGCAGTTACGACAGAGTCGGTGAAAAACTGTTTTTT. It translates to CASSYDRVGEKLFF.

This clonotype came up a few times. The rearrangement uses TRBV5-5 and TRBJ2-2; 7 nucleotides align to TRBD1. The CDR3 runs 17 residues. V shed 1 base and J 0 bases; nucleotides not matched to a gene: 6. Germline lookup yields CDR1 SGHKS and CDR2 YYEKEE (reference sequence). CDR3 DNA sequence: TGTGCCAGCAGCTTGAAGACCGGGACAGCGAACACCGGGGAGCTGTTTTTT. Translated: CASSLKTGTANTGELFF. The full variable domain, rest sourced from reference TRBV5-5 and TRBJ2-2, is DAGVTQSPTHLIKTRGQQVTLRCSPISGHKSVSWYQQVLGQGPQFIFQYYEKEERGRGNFPDRFSARQFPNYSSELNVNALLLGDSALYLCASSLKTGTANTGELFFGEGSRLTVL.

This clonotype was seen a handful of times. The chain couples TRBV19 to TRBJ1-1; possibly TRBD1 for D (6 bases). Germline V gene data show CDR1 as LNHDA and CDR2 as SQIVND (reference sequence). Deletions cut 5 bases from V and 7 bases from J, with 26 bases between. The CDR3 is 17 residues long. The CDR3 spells CASSPTVAGAPIGEAFF. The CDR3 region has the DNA TGTGCCAGTAGTCCAACCGTGGCGGGGGCCCCGATCGGTGAAGCTTTCTTT.

The CDR3 region is CASSYSSTGGYNEQFF. The CDR3 nucleotides read TGTGCCAGCAGTTACTCGTCGACGGGAGGCTACAATGAGCAGTTCTTC. The genes are TRBV6-2 or TRBV6-3 and TRBJ2-1; 7 nucleotides agree with TRBD2. The CDR3 loop spans 16 amino acids. Germline lookup yields CDR1 MNHEY and CDR2 SVGEGT. Trimming took 0 bases from V and 3 from J; bases not matched to a gene: 5.

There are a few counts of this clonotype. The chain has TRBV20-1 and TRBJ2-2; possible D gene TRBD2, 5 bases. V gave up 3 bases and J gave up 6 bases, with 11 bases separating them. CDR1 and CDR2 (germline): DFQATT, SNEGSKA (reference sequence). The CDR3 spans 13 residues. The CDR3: CSASRSGAGELFF. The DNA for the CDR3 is TGCAGTGCTAGTAGGTCCGGGGCCGGGGAGCTGTTTTTT.

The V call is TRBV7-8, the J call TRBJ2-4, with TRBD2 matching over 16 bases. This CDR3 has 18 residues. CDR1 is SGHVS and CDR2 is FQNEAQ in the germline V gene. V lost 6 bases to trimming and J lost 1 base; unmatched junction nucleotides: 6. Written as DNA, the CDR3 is TGTGCCAGCAGACCCGGGACTAGCGGGGGGGGGGCCAAAAACATTCAGTACTTC. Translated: CASRPGTSGGGAKNIQYF.

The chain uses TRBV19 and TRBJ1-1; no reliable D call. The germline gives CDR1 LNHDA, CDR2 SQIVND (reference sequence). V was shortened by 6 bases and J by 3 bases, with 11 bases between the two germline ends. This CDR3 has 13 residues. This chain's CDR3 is CASSMVGDTEAFF. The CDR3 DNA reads TGTGCCAGTAGCATGGTCGGGGACACTGAAGCTTTCTTT.

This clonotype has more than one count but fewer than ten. The CDR3 loop reads CAINQGLGGLEQYF. The DNA of the CDR3 is TGTGCCATCAACCAGGGACTGGGGGGCCTCGAGCAGTACTTC. J is TRBJ2-7 and V is TRBV10-3; either TRBD1 or TRBD2 may fit D (6 bases each). CDR3 length: 14 residues. CDR1 is ENHRY and CDR2 is SYGVKD in the germline V gene. Trimming took off 7 bases at V and 6 bases at J, with 19 bases between the two ends.

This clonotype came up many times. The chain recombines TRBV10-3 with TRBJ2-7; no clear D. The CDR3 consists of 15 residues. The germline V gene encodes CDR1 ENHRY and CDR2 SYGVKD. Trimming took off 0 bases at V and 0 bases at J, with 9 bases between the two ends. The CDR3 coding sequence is TGTGCCATCAGTGAGTCGTCGGCAACCTCCTACGAGCAGTACTTC. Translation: CAISESSATSYEQYF.

CDR3 sequence (DNA): TGCAGTGCTAGAGATCTCCGGGGGATAAGTAGCACAGATACGCAGTATTTT. Its protein product is CSARDLRGISSTDTQYF. The rearrangement joins TRBV20-1 to TRBJ2-3, with a weak D call TRBD2 (6 bases). V lost 0 bases and J 0 bases, leaving 16 bases between the germline ends. The CDR3 has 17 residues. Germline-derived CDR1 and CDR2 are DFQATT and SNEGSKA (reference sequence).

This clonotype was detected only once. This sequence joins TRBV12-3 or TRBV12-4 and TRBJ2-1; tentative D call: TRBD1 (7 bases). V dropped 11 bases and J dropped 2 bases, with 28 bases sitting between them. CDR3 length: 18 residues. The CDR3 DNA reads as TGTGCCTTCAGTTTATATGGAGGAGGGGGCCAGACCTACAATGAGCAGTTCTTC. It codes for CAFSLYGGGGQTYNEQFF.

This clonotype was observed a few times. Here the CDR3 DNA reads TGCAGCGTTGGCACACAGGGGAACACTGAAGCTTTCTTT. Amino acid sequence: CSVGTQGNTEAFF. The V call is TRBV29-1, the J call TRBJ1-1, with a weak D call TRBD1 (6 bases). The CDR3 length is 13 residues. CDR1 is SQVTM and CDR2 is ANQGSEA in the germline V gene. Trimming stripped 4 bases from V and 1 base from J, with 10 bases between.

DNA for the CDR3: TGTGCCAGCAGCTTCGACATCGGAGAGACCCAGTACTTC. This gives the protein CASSFDIGETQYF. This chain connects TRBV12-3 or TRBV12-4 to TRBJ2-5; D is undetermined. Between the trimmed V and J ends, which lost 6 bases and 4 bases, there was a span of 12 bases. This CDR3 region has 13 residues.

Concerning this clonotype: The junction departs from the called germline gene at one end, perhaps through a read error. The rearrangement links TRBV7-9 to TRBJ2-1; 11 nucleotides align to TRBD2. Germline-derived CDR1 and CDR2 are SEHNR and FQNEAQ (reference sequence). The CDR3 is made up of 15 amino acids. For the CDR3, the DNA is TGTGCCAGCCGCTTTAGCGGGGGGGCCTACAATGAGCAGTTCTTC. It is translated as CASRFSGGAYNEQFF.

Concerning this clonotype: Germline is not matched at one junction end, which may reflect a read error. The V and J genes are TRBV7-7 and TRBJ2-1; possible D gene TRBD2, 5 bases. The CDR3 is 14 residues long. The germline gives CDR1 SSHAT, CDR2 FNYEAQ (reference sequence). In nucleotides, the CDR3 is TGTGCTAGCAGCCTAGACGGGGAATACAATGAGCAGTTCTTC. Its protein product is CASSLDGEYNEQFF. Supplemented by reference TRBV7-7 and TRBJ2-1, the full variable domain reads GAGVSQSPRYKVTKRGQDVTLRCDPISSHATLYWYQQALGQGPEFLTYFNYEAQPDKSGLPSDRFSAERPEGSISTLTIQRTEQRDSAMYRCASSLDGEYNEQFFGPGTRLTVL.